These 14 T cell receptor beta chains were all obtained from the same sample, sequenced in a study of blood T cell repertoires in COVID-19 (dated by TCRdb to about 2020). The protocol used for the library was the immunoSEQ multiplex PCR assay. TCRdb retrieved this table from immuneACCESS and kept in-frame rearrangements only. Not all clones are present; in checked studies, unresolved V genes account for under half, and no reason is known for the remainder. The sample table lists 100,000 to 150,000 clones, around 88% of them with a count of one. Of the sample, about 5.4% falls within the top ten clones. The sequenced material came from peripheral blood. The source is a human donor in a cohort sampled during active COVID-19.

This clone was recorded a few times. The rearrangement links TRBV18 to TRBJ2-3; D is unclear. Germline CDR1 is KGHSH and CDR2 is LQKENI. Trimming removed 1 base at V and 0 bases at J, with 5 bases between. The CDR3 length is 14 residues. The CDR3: CASSPLRSTDTQYF. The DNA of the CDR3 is TGTGCCAGCTCACCACTCCGGAGCACAGATACGCAGTATTTT.

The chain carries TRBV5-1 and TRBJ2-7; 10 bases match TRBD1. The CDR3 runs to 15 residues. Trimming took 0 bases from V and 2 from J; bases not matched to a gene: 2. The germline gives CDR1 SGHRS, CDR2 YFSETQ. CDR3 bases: TGCGCCAGCAGCTTGGGTGGGACAGGGGCCTACGAGCAGTACTTC. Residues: CASSLGGTGAYEQYF.

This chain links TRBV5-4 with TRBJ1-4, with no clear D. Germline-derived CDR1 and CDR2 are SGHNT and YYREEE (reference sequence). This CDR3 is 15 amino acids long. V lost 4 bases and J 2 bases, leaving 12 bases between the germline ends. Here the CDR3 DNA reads TGTGCCAGCAGCGCCGACCGGGGTACTAATGAAAAACTGTTTTTT. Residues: CASSADRGTNEKLFF.

CDR3 loop: CASSLNPGENNEQFF. DNA of the CDR3: TGTGCCAGCAGCTTAAACCCGGGAGAAAACAATGAGCAGTTCTTC. The rearrangement joins TRBV11-3 to TRBJ2-1, with a weak D call TRBD2 (6 bases). The CDR3 is made up of 15 amino acids. Deletions cut 2 bases from V and 5 bases from J, with 13 bases between. Germline loops: CDR1 SGHNT, CDR2 YENEEA.

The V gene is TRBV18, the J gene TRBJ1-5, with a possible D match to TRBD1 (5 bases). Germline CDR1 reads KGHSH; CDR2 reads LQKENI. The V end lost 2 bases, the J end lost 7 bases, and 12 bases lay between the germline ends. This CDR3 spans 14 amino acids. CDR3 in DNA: TGTGCCAGCTCACCAGGAGGGGCGAGACAGCCCCAGCATTTT. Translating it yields CASSPGGARQPQHF.

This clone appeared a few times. DNA for the CDR3: TGTGCCAGCAGTTACTCGCAGGGTGTCGGCTATGGCTACACCTTC. It yields the protein CASSYSQGVGYGYTF. The chain has TRBV6-2 or TRBV6-3 and TRBJ1-2; tentatively, D is TRBD1 (5 bases). The germline CDR1 and CDR2 sequences are MNHEY and SVGEGT. With 0 bases removed from V and 4 bases from J, the gap between germline ends came to 12 bases. The CDR3 consists of 15 residues.

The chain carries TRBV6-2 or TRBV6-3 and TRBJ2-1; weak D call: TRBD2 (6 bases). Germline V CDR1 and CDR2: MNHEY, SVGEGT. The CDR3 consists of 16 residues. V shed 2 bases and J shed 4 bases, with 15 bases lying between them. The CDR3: CASSYSTSSGYNEQFF. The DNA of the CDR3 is TGTGCCAGCAGTTACAGTACTAGCAGTGGATACAATGAGCAGTTCTTC.

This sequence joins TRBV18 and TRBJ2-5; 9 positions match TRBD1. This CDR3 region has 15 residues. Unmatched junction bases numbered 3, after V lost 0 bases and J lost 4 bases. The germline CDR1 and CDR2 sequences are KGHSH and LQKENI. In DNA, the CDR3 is TGTGCCAGCTCACCACCGTCGACAGGGGGAGAGACCCAGTACTTC. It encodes CASSPPSTGGETQYF.

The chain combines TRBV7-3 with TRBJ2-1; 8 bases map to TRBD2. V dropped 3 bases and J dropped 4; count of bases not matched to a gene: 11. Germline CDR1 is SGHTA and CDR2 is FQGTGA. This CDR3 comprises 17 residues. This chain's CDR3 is CASSLGGSGGAYNEQFF. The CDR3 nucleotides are TGTGCCAGCAGCTTGGGTGGCTCGGGAGGGGCATACAATGAGCAGTTCTTC.

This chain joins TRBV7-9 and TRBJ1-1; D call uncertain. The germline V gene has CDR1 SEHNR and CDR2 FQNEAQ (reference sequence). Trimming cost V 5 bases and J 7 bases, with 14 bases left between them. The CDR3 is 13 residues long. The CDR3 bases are TGTGCCAGCAGCCTCCCCCCTGCCGGTGAAGCTTTCTTT. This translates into CASSLPPAGEAFF.

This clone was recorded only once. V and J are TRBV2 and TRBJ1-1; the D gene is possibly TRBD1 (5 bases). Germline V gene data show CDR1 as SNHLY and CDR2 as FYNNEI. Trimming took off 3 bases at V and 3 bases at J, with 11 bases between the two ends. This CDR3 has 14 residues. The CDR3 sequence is CASSEPGSDTEAFF. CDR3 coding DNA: TGTGCCAGCAGTGAGCCAGGGTCGGACACTGAAGCTTTCTTT. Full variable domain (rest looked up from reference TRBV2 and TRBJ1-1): EPEVTQTPSHQVTQMGQEVILRCVPISNHLYFYWYRQILGQKVEFLVSFYNNEISEKSEIFDDQFSVERPDGSNFTLKIRSTKLEDSAMYFCASSEPGSDTEAFFGQGTRLTVV.

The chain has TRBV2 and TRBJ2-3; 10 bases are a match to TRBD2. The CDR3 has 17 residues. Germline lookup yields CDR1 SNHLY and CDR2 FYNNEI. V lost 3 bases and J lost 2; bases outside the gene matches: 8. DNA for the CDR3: TGTGCCAGCAGTGACAGCCAAGCGGGAGGGCCCACAGATACGCAGTATTTT. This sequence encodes CASSDSQAGGPTDTQYF. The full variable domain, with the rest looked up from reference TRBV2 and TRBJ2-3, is EPEVTQTPSHQVTQMGQEVILRCVPISNHLYFYWYRQILGQKVEFLVSFYNNEISEKSEIFDDQFSVERPDGSNFTLKIRSTKLEDSAMYFCASSDSQAGGPTDTQYFGPGTRLTVL.

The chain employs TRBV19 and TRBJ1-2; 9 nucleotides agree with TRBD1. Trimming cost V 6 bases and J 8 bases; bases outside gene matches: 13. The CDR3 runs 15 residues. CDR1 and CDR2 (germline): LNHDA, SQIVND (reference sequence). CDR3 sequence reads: CASRRPGQGSIGYTF. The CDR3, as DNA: TGTGCCAGTAGAAGGCCGGGACAGGGATCAATCGGCTACACCTTC.

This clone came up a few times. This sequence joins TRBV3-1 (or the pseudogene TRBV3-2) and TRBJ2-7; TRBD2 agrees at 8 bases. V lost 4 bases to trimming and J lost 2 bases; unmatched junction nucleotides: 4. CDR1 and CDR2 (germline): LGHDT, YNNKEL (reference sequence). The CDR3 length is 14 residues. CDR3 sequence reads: CASSRGRPPYEQYF. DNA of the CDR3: TGTGCCAGCAGCCGCGGGAGGCCCCCCTACGAGCAGTACTTC.